A single sample gave rise to the 5 T cell receptor beta chains below, sequenced in a study of Ad26.COV2.S vaccination and SARS-CoV-2 variants. Profiled with immunoSEQ multiplex PCR; TCRdb holds only in-frame clones, not every one. The top ten hold around 2.6% of the sample, which has 430,000 or so clones, roughly 87% seen once. Regarding treatment: some 19 received Ad26.COV2.S at low or high dose, single or two shots; five or six received placebo; per-sample allocation not given. Sampling was performed 63 days after the first vaccine or placebo injection. The specimen comprised peripheral blood, sampled in a trial of Ad26.COV2.S vaccine versus placebo. The receptors were sampled from a person between 18 and 59 years old who received the Ad26.COV2.S COVID-19 vaccine or a placebo.

This clone was recorded only once. J is TRBJ2-7 and V is TRBV18; no clear D gene. V was trimmed by 2 bases and J by 7 bases, leaving 15 bases between them. The CDR3 spans 14 residues. Germline V gene data show CDR1 as KGHSH and CDR2 as LQKENI. CDR3: CASSPVQPYEEQYF. In DNA form, the CDR3 reads TGTGCCAGCTCACCAGTACAGCCCTACGAGGAGCAGTACTTC.

The chain has TRBV7-3 and TRBJ2-2; 7 nucleotides agree with TRBD1. Germline V gene data show CDR1 as SGHTA and CDR2 as FQGTGA. With V trimmed by 5 bases and J by 4 bases, 4 bases remained unmatched. This CDR3 region has 14 residues. CDR3 coding DNA: TGTGCCAGCAGCAGACAGGGTGCCACCGGGGAGCTGTTTTTT. It is translated as CASSRQGATGELFF.

This chain uses TRBV7-2 with TRBJ1-5; 7 bases fit TRBD1. The CDR3 sequence is 15 residues long. Per germline, CDR1 SGHTA and CDR2 FQGNSA. Trimming removed 5 bases from V and 0 bases from J; junction bases left unmatched: 4. CDR3 nucleotides: TGTGCCAGCAGCAGACAGGGTTCTAGCAATCAGCCCCAGCATTTT. This sequence encodes CASSRQGSSNQPQHF.

The chain links TRBV27 to TRBJ1-2; D remains unclear. The V end was cut by 4 bases, the J end by 2 bases, with 11 bases between. Germline V CDR1 and CDR2: MNHEY, SMNVEV (reference sequence). This CDR3 is 14 amino acids long. This chain's CDR3 is CASSSLRRNYGYTF. In nucleotides, the CDR3 is TGTGCCAGCAGTTCGCTACGGAGAAACTATGGCTACACCTTC.

This chain uses TRBV11-2 with TRBJ1-2; D might be TRBD1 (5 bases). Between the trimmed V and J ends, which lost 2 bases and 5 bases, there was a span of 15 bases. The germline gives CDR1 SGHAT, CDR2 FQNNGV. This CDR3 has 15 residues. The DNA of the CDR3 is TGTGCCAGCAGCTTACTCCTCAAGGGGTTGTATGGCTACACCTTC. Translated: CASSLLLKGLYGYTF.